Shown below are 19 T cell receptor beta chains from a single sample sequenced in a study of T-cell reconstitution after alpha-beta-depleted transplantation in children. The library targeted TCRbeta and was prepared with unique molecular identifiers. TCRdb re-analysed the PCR reads in MiXCR, keeping a single row per CDR3 protein. The data hold 350,000 to 500,000 distinct CDR3 sequences, with 43% observed a single time. The sequenced sample was PBMCs, obtained before TCRalphabeta/CD19-depleted stem cell transplant. The receptors here all came from a girl aged 2-15 years with aplastic anemia, due to receive a stem cell transplant.

By frequency in the sample, this clonotype is medium-sized (0.01 to 0.1%). The chain joins TRBV12-3 or TRBV12-4 to TRBJ1-1, with D unresolved. V lost 2 bases and J lost 4, with 8 bases in between. This CDR3 has 13 residues. CDR3 in DNA: TGTGCCAGCAGTTTATCCTCGGGCACTGAAGCTTTCTTT. It encodes CASSLSSGTEAFF.

V is TRBV4-2 and J is TRBJ2-5, with D possibly matching TRBD2 (5 bases). V was shortened by 1 base and J by 5 bases, with 11 bases between the two germline ends. The CDR3 spans 14 residues. CDR1 and CDR2 from the germline V gene are LGHNA and YNFKEQ. The CDR3 DNA reads as TGTGCCAGCAGCCAAGGGACTGTCTGGGAGACCCAGTACTTC. Translation gives CASSQGTVWETQYF.

This clonotype was seen repeatedly, ten times or more. The chain uses TRBV7-9 and TRBJ2-1; D is undetermined. The CDR3 is 15 residues long. CDR1 and CDR2 from the germline V gene are SEHNR and FQNEAQ (reference sequence). Trimming took 5 bases from V and 1 from J, leaving 12 bases between them. For the CDR3, the DNA is TGTGCCAGCAGCCCCCTAGTAAGTTCCTACAATGAGCAGTTCTTC. It codes for CASSPLVSSYNEQFF.

The rearrangement joins TRBV20-1 to TRBJ2-4; D possibly corresponds to TRBD1 (5 bases). This CDR3 has 14 residues. The V gene's germline CDR1 is DFQATT and CDR2 SNEGSKA (reference sequence). V gave up 5 bases and J gave up 6 bases, with 17 bases separating them. The CDR3 DNA sequence: TGCAGTGCTCGTGTTGGGGCGGTAGGAAACATTCAGTACTTC. Its protein product is CSARVGAVGNIQYF.

V gene TRBV28 combines with J gene TRBJ1-1; D possibly corresponds to TRBD1 (6 bases). Germline CDR1 reads MDHEN; CDR2 reads SYDVKM. Trimming pared 7 bases from V and 4 bases from J, leaving 13 bases between. The CDR3 length is 13 residues. The CDR3 sequence is CASTAVGGTEAFF. The DNA for the CDR3 is TGTGCCAGCACCGCGGTAGGGGGCACTGAAGCTTTCTTT.

Many counts were recorded for this clonotype. The chain employs TRBV12-3 or TRBV12-4 and TRBJ2-2, with 7 bases fitting TRBD1. CDR3 size: 15 residues. The V gene end was trimmed by 3 bases and the J gene end by 0 bases; junction bases not matched to a gene: 1. The CDR3 region has the DNA TGTGCCAGCAGTTTGGACAGGCCGAACACCGGGGAGCTGTTTTTT. Amino acid sequence: CASSLDRPNTGELFF.

The CDR3 DNA is TGCAGTGCTAGGATGGGGACCAACAATGAGCAGTTCTTC. Protein sequence: CSARMGTNNEQFF. The chain couples TRBV20-1 to TRBJ2-1, with D perhaps TRBD1 or TRBD2 (5 bases each). V dropped 3 bases and J dropped 5 bases, with 11 bases sitting between them. The germline V gene has CDR1 DFQATT and CDR2 SNEGSKA (reference sequence). CDR3 size: 13 residues.

The CDR3 sequence: CSARSSQETQYF. The CDR3, as DNA: TGCAGTGCTAGGTCTAGCCAAGAGACCCAGTACTTC. This sequence joins TRBV20-1 and TRBJ2-5; D is unclear. Trimming shortened V by 3 bases and J by 1 base, and 6 bases separated the two germline ends. Per germline, CDR1 DFQATT and CDR2 SNEGSKA (reference sequence). The CDR3 spans 12 residues.

The CDR3 bases are TGTGCCAGCAGTAGACCTAGCGGCTCCTACAATGAGCAGTTCTTC. It encodes CASSRPSGSYNEQFF. This chain uses TRBV5-5 with TRBJ2-1, with 7 bases fitting TRBD2. The CDR3 loop spans 15 amino acids. With 5 bases clipped from V and 0 bases from J, the junction kept 5 bases outside the gene matches. CDR1 and CDR2 from the germline V gene are SGHKS and YYEKEE (reference sequence).

The chain combines TRBV12-3 or TRBV12-4 with TRBJ1-1; a weak D match, TRBD1 (6 bases). V gave up 6 bases and J gave up 0 bases, with 20 bases separating them. The CDR3 loop spans 17 amino acids. As DNA, the CDR3 is TGTGCCAGCAGATACCTAACAGGGACTAATCTGAACACTGAAGCTTTCTTT. Translation gives CASRYLTGTNLNTEAFF.

CDR3 coding DNA: TGCAGTGCCACTGACAGAGGACATGAAGCTTTCTTT. Residues: CSATDRGHEAFF. This sequence joins TRBV20-1 and TRBJ1-1; D is possibly TRBD1 (5 bases). The germline V and J ends were trimmed by 6 bases and 7 bases, with 15 bases remaining between them. This CDR3 region has 12 residues. The V gene's germline CDR1 is DFQATT and CDR2 SNEGSKA (reference sequence).

The chain employs TRBV20-1 and TRBJ2-7; possibly TRBD2 for D (5 bases). The germline CDR1 and CDR2 sequences are DFQATT and SNEGSKA (reference sequence). Trimming pared 0 bases from V and 0 bases from J, leaving 12 bases between. The CDR3 is 15 amino acids. The CDR3, as DNA: TGCAGTGCTAGAGAACTAGTCAGGCCCTCCTACGAGCAGTACTTC. Translation: CSARELVRPSYEQYF.

This chain joins TRBV9 and TRBJ2-7; 8 bases map to TRBD1. Germline CDR1 SGDLS, CDR2 YYNGEE. V gave up 0 bases and J gave up 2 bases; unmatched junction bases: 1. CDR3 size: 14 residues. In nucleotides, the CDR3 is TGTGCCAGCAGCGTAGCGACAGGGGCCTACGAGCAGTACTTC. It is translated as CASSVATGAYEQYF.

The table lists this clonotype with many counts. CDR3 sequence: CASSLSQGSYNEQFF. For the CDR3, the DNA is TGTGCCAGCAGCTTGTCCCAGGGGTCCTACAATGAGCAGTTCTTC. The chain has TRBV7-2 and TRBJ2-1; maybe TRBD1 (6 bases). CDR1 SGHTA and CDR2 FQGNSA come from the germline V gene. Trimming took 3 bases from V and 1 from J, leaving 10 bases between them. The CDR3 runs to 15 residues. Together with reference TRBV7-2 and TRBJ2-1, the CDR3 gives the full variable domain: GAGVSQSPSNKVTEKGKDVELRCDPISGHTALYWYRQSLGQGLEFLIYFQGNSAPDKSGLPSDRFSAERTGGSVSTLTIQRTQQEDSAVYLCASSLSQGSYNEQFFGPGTRLTVL.

The chain uses TRBV7-9 and TRBJ1-6; 7 bases are shared with TRBD1. V lost 2 bases to trimming and J lost 9 bases; unmatched junction nucleotides: 4. CDR1 is SEHNR and CDR2 is FQNEAQ in the germline V gene (reference sequence). The CDR3 has 14 residues. The CDR3 region has the DNA TGTGCCAGCAGCTTAACAGACAGGGCTTCACCCCTCCACTTT. Translation gives CASSLTDRASPLHF.

A few counts support this clonotype. As DNA, the CDR3 is TGTGCCAGCAGCTCGGGACAGCCCCAAGAGACCCAGTACTTC. This gives the protein CASSSGQPQETQYF. The chain uses TRBV7-6 and TRBJ2-5, with 7 positions matching TRBD1. CDR1 and CDR2 from the germline V gene are SGHVS and FNYEAQ. The V gene end was trimmed by 4 bases and the J gene end by 1 base; junction bases not matched to a gene: 3. The CDR3 is 14 residues long.

The chain uses TRBV7-9 and TRBJ2-7; no reliable D call. The CDR3 length is 14 residues. Germline-derived CDR1 and CDR2 are SEHNR and FQNEAQ (reference sequence). Trimming stripped 1 base from V and 0 bases from J, with 7 bases between. The CDR3 spells CASSLGWSSYEQYF. CDR3 coding DNA: TGTGCCAGCAGCTTAGGATGGAGCTCCTACGAGCAGTACTTC.

The V and J genes are TRBV7-9 and TRBJ1-1; no firm D call. CDR1 and CDR2 (germline): SEHNR, FQNEAQ (reference sequence). Trimming left V 5 bases short and J 1 base short, with 8 bases between. The CDR3 length is 13 residues. The CDR3 DNA sequence: TGTGCCAGCAGCCAAATTGGGAACACTGAAGCTTTCTTT. Its protein is CASSQIGNTEAFF.

The chain recombines TRBV5-1 with TRBJ1-1; 12 nucleotides line up with TRBD1. Germline V CDR1 and CDR2: SGHRS, YFSETQ. After removal of 4 bases from V and 6 bases from J, the junction contained 4 bases not matched to a gene. This CDR3 has 14 amino acids. In DNA, the CDR3 is TGCGCCAGCAGCGCGGGACAGGGGGCCGCTGAAGCTTTCTTT. Amino acids: CASSAGQGAAEAFF.